This is a list of T cell receptor beta chains from one sample in a study of patients and donors after allogeneic stem cell transplantation. TCRdb ran MiXCR on the RT-PCR reads and lists one entry per CDR3 protein. Of about 200,000 distinct CDR3 sequences listed, over 30% are singletons. Source material: blood, either unsorted or a sorted T cell fraction (not recorded which). The receptors shown here come from a human donor who was either an allogeneic HSCT recipient or a stem cell or donor lymphocyte infusion donor (not recorded which). It is not recorded whose cells these are; they may come from a transplant donor. CDR3s include the opening cysteine and the closing phenylalanine or tryptophan. D genes are given only for firm matches. Some rows have no size entry. The others give once, few or many, or a class for an expanded clone.

V gene	clone size	D gene	J gene	CDR3 length	CDR3 protein	CDR3 DNA
TRBV6-5	-	TRBD2	TRBJ2-1	14	CASSRLAGYNEQFF	TGTGCCAGCAGTCGACTAGCGGGGTACAATGAGCAGTTCTTC
TRBV5-1	few	TRBD2	TRBJ2-3	15	CASSLARGWTDTQYF	TGCGCCAGCAGCTTGGCGCGGGGGTGGACAGATACGCAGTATTTT
TRBV25-1	few	-	TRBJ1-2	15	CASSESTGYDYGYTF	TGTGCCAGCAGTGAATCAACAGGGTATGACTATGGCTACACCTTC
TRBV4-1	few	-	TRBJ1-2	13	CASSQKSNYGYTF	TGCGCCAGCAGCCAGAAATCTAACTATGGCTACACCTTC
TRBV29-1	-	-	TRBJ1-1	15	CSVGQRAGLNTEAFF	TGCAGCGTTGGCCAACGGGCAGGGTTGAACACTGAAGCTTTCTTT
TRBV4-3	few	-	TRBJ2-2	15	CASSQNYPNTGELFF	TGCGCCAGCAGCCAAAACTACCCGAACACCGGGGAGCTGTTTTTT
TRBV7-9	-	TRBD1	TRBJ1-4	15	CASSSRTGGNEKLFF	TGTGCCAGCAGCTCACGGACAGGAGGGAATGAAAAACTGTTTTTT
TRBV29-1	few	-	TRBJ1-4	14	CSAGGPESDEKLFF	TGCAGCGCCGGGGGACCGGAAAGCGACGAAAAACTGTTTTTT
TRBV9	-	-	TRBJ1-2	15	CASSPLVTANYGYTF	TGTGCCAGCAGCCCCCTCGTCACGGCAAACTATGGCTACACCTTC
TRBV5-6	once	-	TRBJ1-2	13	CASSLVQLGGYTF	TGTGCCAGCAGCTTGGTACAGTTGGGAGGCTACACCTTC
TRBV2	-	-	TRBJ2-1	11	CASKTYNEQFF	TGTGCCAGCAAGACATACAATGAGCAGTTCTTC